This T cell receptor (beta chain) is drawn from a study of T cell responses to AZD1222 COVID-19 vaccine. Study conclusions and caveats: Close to half of all spike-specific TCRs reportedly target regions of the variants that are unmutated. Vaccine-associated CD4 TCRs spanned spike, dominant at 160-218 and 743-854. After the peak T cell response, and only then, were repertoires sampled. Clonal diversity may have been underestimated, and the donors were mostly white British, with more females than males.

This table comes from immunoSEQ multiplex PCR, and its TCRdb copy is limited to in-frame clones, with some not included. This sample's table reports 150,000 or so clones. Of note for this clone: What it binds is unknown.

Trimming stripped 4 bases from V and 10 bases from J, with 14 bases between. The germline gives CDR1 SGHRS, CDR2 YFSETQ. The CDR3 is 13 amino acids. The genes are TRBV5-1 and TRBJ1-4; D unresolved. The sequence derives from an adult in good health. Sequenced sample: peripheral blood. CDR3: CASSQEAGGKLFF. The CDR3 DNA reads TGCGCCAGCAGCCAGGAGGCAGGCGGAAAACTGTTTTTT. The full variable domain, completed using reference TRBV5-1 and TRBJ1-4, is KAGVTQTPRYLIKTRGQQVTLSCSPISGHRSVSWYQQTPGQGLQFLFEYFSETQRNKGNFPGRFSGRQFSNSRSEMNVSTLELGDSALYLCASSQEAGGKLFFGSGTQLSVL.